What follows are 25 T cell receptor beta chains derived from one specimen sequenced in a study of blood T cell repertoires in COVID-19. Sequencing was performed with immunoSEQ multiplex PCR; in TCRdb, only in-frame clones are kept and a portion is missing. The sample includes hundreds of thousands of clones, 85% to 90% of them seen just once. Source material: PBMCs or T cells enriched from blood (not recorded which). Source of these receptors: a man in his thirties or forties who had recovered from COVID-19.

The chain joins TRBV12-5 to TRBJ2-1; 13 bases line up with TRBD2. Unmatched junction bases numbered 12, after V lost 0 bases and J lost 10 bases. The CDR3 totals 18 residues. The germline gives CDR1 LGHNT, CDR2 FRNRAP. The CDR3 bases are TGTGCTAGTGGTTTGGTACCCAGGACTAGCGGGAGTACAGACGAGCAGTTCTTC. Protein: CASGLVPRTSGSTDEQFF.

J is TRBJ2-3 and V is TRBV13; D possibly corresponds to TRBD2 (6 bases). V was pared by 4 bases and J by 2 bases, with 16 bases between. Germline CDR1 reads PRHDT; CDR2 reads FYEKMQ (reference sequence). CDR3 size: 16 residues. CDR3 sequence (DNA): TGTGCCAGCAGCTCGTATCGGGAGCAGGCCACAGATACGCAGTATTTT. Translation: CASSSYREQATDTQYF.

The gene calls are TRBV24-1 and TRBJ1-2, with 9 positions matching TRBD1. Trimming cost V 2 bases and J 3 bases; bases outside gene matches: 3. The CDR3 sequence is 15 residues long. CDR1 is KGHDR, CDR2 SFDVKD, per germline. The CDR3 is CATSDSRTGDYGYTF. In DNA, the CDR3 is TGTGCCACCAGTGATTCCCGGACAGGGGACTATGGCTACACCTTC.

DNA of the CDR3: TGTGCCAGCAGGGACCGGGGGGAAAATCAGCCCCAGCATTTT. Translating it yields CASRDRGENQPQHF. The chain joins TRBV2 to TRBJ1-5; a weak D match, TRBD1 (5 bases). CDR3 length: 14 residues. Looked up from germline, CDR1 is SNHLY and CDR2 is FYNNEI. The V gene lost 6 bases and the J gene lost 4 bases, with 13 bases spanning the gap.

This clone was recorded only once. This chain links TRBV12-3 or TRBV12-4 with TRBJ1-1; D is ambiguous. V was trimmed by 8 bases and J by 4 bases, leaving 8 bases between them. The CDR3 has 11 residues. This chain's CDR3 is CASLGSTEAFF. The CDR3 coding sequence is TGTGCCAGCCTAGGGAGCACTGAAGCTTTCTTT.

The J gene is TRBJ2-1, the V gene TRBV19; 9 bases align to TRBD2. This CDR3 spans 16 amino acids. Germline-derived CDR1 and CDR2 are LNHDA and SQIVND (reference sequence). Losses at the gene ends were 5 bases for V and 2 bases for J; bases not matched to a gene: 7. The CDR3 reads CASSRSSGTPYNEQFF. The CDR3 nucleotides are TGTGCCAGTAGTCGGTCTAGCGGGACCCCCTACAATGAGCAGTTCTTC. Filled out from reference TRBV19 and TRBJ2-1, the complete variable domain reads DGGITQSPKYLFRKEGQNVTLSCEQNLNHDAMYWYRQDPGQGLRLIYYSQIVNDFQKGDIAEGYSVSREKKESFPLTVTSAQKNPTAFYLCASSRSSGTPYNEQFFGPGTRLTVL.

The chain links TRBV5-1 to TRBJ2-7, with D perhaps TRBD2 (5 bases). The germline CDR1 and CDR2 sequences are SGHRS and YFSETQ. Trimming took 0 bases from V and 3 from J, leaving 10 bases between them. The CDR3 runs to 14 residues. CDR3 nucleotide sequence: TGCGCCAGCAGCTTGGAAGGGAGCCTCTACGAGCAGTACTTC. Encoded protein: CASSLEGSLYEQYF.

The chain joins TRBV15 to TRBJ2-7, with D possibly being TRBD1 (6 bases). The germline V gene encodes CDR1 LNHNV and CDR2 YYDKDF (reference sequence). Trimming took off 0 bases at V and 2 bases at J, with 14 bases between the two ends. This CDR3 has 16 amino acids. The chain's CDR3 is CATSREGFGQTYEQYF. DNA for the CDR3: TGTGCCACCAGCAGAGAGGGATTCGGACAGACCTACGAGCAGTACTTC.

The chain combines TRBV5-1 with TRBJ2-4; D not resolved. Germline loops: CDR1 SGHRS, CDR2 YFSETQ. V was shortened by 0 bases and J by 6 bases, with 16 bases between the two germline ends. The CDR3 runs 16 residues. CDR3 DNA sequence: TGCGCCAGCAGCTTGGCCGCGACAACGGCAGGAAACATTCAGTACTTC. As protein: CASSLAATTAGNIQYF.

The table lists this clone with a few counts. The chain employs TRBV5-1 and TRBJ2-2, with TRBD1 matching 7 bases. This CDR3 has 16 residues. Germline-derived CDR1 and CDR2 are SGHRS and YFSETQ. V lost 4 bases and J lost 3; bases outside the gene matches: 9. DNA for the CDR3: TGCGCCAGCAGCGGCGGACAGGTCACCCACACCGGGGAGCTGTTTTTT. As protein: CASSGGQVTHTGELFF.

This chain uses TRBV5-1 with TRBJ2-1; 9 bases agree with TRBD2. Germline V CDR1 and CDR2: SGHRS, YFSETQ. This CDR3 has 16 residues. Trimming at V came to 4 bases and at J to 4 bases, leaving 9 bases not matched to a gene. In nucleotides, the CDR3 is TGCGCCAGCAGCCCCGGAGGGACTAGCCGTTACAATGAGCAGTTCTTC. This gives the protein CASSPGGTSRYNEQFF.

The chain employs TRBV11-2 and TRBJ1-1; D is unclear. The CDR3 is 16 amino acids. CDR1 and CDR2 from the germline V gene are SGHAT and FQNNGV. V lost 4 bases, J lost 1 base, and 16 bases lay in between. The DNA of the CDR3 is TGTGCCAGCAGCTCGGACGGAGGCGGAGGGAACACTGAAGCTTTCTTT. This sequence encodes CASSSDGGGGNTEAFF. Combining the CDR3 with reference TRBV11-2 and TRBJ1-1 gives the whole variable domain EAGVAQSPRYKIIEKRQSVAFWCNPISGHATLYWYQQILGQGPKLLIQFQNNGVVDDSQLPKDRFSAERLKGVDSTLKIQPAKLEDSAVYLCASSSDGGGGNTEAFFGQGTRLTVV.

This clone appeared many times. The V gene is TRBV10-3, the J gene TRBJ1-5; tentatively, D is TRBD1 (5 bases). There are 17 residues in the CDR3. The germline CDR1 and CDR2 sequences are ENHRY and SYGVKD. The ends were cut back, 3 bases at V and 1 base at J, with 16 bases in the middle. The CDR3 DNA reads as TGTGCCATCAGTGAAGGCAGGGTCCTAGGAAGCAATCAGCCCCAGCATTTT. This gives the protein CAISEGRVLGSNQPQHF.

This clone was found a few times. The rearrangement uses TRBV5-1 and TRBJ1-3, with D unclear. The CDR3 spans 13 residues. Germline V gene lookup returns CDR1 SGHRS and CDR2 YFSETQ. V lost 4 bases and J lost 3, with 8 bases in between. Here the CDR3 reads CASSTSFGNTIYF. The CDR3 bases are TGCGCCAGCAGCACTTCATTTGGAAACACCATATATTTT. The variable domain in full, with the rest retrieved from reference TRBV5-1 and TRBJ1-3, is KAGVTQTPRYLIKTRGQQVTLSCSPISGHRSVSWYQQTPGQGLQFLFEYFSETQRNKGNFPGRFSGRQFSNSRSEMNVSTLELGDSALYLCASSTSFGNTIYFGEGSWLTVV.

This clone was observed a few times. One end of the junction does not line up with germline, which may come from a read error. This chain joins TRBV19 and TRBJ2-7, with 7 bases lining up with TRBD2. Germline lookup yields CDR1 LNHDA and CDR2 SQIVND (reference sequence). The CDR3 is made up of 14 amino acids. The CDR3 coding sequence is TGTGCCAGCAGTATAGATCACGGGAGGAGAGAGCAGTACTTC. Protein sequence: CASSIDHGRREQYF.

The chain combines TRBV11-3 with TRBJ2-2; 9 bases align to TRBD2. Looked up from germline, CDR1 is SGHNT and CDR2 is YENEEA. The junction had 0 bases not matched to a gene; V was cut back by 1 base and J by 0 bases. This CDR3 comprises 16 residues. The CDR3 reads CASSLASGANTGELFF. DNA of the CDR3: TGTGCCAGCAGCTTAGCTAGCGGGGCGAACACCGGGGAGCTGTTTTTT.

Here the CDR3 DNA reads TGTGCCAGTTTGAGCCTAGCGGGAGGTAGAGATACGCAGTATTTT. Its protein is CASLSLAGGRDTQYF. J is TRBJ2-3 and V is TRBV19; TRBD2 matches 11 bases. Losses at the gene ends were 8 bases for V and 5 bases for J; bases not matched to a gene: 9. This CDR3 has 15 residues. The germline V gene has CDR1 LNHDA and CDR2 SQIVND (reference sequence).

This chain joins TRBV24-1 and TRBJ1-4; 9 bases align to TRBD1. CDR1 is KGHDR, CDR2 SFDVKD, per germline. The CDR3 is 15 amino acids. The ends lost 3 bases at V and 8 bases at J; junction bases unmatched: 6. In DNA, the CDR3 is TGTGCCACCAGTGATGTCGGGACAGGGAACGAAAAACTGTTTTTT. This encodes CATSDVGTGNEKLFF.

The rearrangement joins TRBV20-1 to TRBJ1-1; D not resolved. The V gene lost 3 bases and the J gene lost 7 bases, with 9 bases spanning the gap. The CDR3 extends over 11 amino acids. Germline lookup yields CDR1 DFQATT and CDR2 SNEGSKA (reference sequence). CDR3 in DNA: TGCAGTGCTAGTTACTCGGTTGAAGCTTTCTTT. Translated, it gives CSASYSVEAFF.

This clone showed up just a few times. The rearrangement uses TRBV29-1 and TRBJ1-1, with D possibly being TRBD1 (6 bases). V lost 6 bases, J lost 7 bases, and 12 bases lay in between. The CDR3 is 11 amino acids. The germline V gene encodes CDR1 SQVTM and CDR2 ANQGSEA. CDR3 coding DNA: TGCAGCGTCTCCGGGACATTTGAAGCTTTCTTT. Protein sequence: CSVSGTFEAFF.

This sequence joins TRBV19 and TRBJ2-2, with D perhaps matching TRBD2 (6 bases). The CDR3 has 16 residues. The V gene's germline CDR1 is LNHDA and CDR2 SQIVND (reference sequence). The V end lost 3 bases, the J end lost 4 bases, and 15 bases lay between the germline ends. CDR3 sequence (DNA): TGTGCCAGTAGTATTAAGCGGGCGAGCTTCACCGGGGAGCTGTTTTTT. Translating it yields CASSIKRASFTGELFF. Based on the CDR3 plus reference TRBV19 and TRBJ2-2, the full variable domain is DGGITQSPKYLFRKEGQNVTLSCEQNLNHDAMYWYRQDPGQGLRLIYYSQIVNDFQKGDIAEGYSVSREKKESFPLTVTSAQKNPTAFYLCASSIKRASFTGELFFGEGSRLTVL.

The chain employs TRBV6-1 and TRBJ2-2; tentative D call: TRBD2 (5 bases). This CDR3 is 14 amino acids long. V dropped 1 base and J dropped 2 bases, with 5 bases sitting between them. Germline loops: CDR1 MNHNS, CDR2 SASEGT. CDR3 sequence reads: CASSEGTNTGELFF. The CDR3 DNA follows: TGTGCCAGCAGTGAAGGGACTAACACCGGGGAGCTGTTTTTT.

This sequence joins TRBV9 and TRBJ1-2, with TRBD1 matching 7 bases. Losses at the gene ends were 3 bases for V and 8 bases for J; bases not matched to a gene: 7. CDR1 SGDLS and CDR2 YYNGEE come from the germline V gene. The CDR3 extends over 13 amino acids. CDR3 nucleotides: TGTGCCAGCAGCGACAGGGGTTCCAAGGGCTACACCTTC. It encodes CASSDRGSKGYTF. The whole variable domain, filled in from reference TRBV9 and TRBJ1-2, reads DSGVTQTPKHLITATGQRVTLRCSPRSGDLSVYWYQQSLDQGLQFLIQYYNGEERAKGNILERFSAQQFPDLHSELNLSSLELGDSALYFCASSDRGSKGYTFGSGTRLTVV.

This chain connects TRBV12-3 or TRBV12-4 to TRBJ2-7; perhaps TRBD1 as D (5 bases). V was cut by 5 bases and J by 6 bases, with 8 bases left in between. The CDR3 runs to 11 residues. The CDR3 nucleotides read TGTGCCAGCAGTGATCAGGGCGAGCAGTACTTC. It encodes CASSDQGEQYF.

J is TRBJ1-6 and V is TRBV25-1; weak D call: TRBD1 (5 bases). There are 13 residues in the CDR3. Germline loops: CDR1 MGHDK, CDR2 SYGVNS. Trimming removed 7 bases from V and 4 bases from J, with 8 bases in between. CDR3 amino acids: CASTDTYNSPLHF. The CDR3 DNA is TGTGCCAGCACGGACACATATAATTCACCCCTCCACTTT.